Below are 30 T cell receptor beta chains sequenced from a single sample in a study of lymphopenia after photon versus proton radiotherapy. This table comes from immunoSEQ multiplex PCR, and its TCRdb copy is limited to in-frame clones, with some not included. This sample yields 15,000 to 20,000 clones, of which about nine tenths are seen a single time; more than 8% belongs to the top ten. The source material was peripheral blood, sampled from a patient treated with proton-based radiotherapy. The receptor source for this set is a man between 70 and 80 years old with pancreatic cancer.

The V gene is TRBV5-1, the J gene TRBJ1-1; maybe TRBD1 (6 bases). CDR1 and CDR2 from the germline V gene are SGHRS and YFSETQ. Deletions cut 0 bases from V and 4 bases from J, with 10 bases between. The CDR3 covers 14 residues. The chain's CDR3 is CASSLVGGGTEAFF. CDR3 nucleotide sequence: TGCGCCAGCAGCTTGGTGGGGGGCGGCACTGAAGCTTTCTTT. Using reference TRBV5-1 and TRBJ1-1 for the parts outside the CDR3, the full variable domain is KAGVTQTPRYLIKTRGQQVTLSCSPISGHRSVSWYQQTPGQGLQFLFEYFSETQRNKGNFPGRFSGRQFSNSRSEMNVSTLELGDSALYLCASSLVGGGTEAFFGQGTRLTVV.

The gene calls are TRBV30 and TRBJ2-7; weak D call: TRBD2 (6 bases). The germline CDR1 and CDR2 sequences are GTSNPN and SVGIG (reference sequence). The CDR3 has 16 amino acids. The V and J ends lost 1 base and 1 base respectively, with 17 bases between them. The DNA of the CDR3 is TGTGCCTGGAGTGGAACCGGGACCCGGGGGTCCTACGAGCAGTACTTC. Encoded protein: CAWSGTGTRGSYEQYF.

This chain joins TRBV2 and TRBJ2-7; D is uncertain. With 4 bases removed from V and 4 bases from J, the gap between germline ends came to 5 bases. This CDR3 contains 11 residues. In germline, CDR1 is SNHLY, CDR2 FYNNEI. The CDR3 spells CASSAEYEQYF. The CDR3 region has the DNA TGTGCCAGCAGTGCTGAGTACGAGCAGTACTTC.

This chain joins TRBV29-1 and TRBJ2-7; D perhaps matches TRBD1 (6 bases). Trimming cost V 5 bases and J 3 bases, with 11 bases left between them. Per the germline V gene, CDR1 is SQVTM and CDR2 is ANQGSEA. The CDR3 has 12 residues. The CDR3 nucleotides are TGCAGCGTTACAGGGCCGGTCTACGAGCAGTACTTC. Translation gives CSVTGPVYEQYF.

The chain employs TRBV7-3 and TRBJ2-5; 7 bases fit TRBD2. The CDR3 consists of 15 residues. The J segment lost 0 bases and the V segment lost 2 bases, leaving 3 bases of the junction unmatched. In germline, CDR1 is SGHTA, CDR2 FQGTGA. Written as DNA, the CDR3 is TGTGCCAGCAGCTTACTCGGGGGGTACCAAGAGACCCAGTACTTC. Amino acids: CASSLLGGYQETQYF.

The V and J genes are TRBV7-9 and TRBJ2-5; 7 bases line up with TRBD2. Trimming removed 5 bases from V and 1 base from J; junction bases left unmatched: 4. This CDR3 has 14 amino acids. CDR1 SEHNR and CDR2 FQNEAQ come from the germline V gene (reference sequence). The CDR3 reads CASSIGTIQETQYF. CDR3 sequence (DNA): TGTGCCAGCAGCATCGGGACTATCCAAGAGACCCAGTACTTC.

The V gene is TRBV19, the J gene TRBJ2-1; 13 positions match TRBD2. CDR1 and CDR2 (germline): LNHDA, SQIVND (reference sequence). The V segment lost 1 base and the J segment 7 bases; nucleotides outside the gene matches: 4. The CDR3 is 16 residues long. The DNA of the CDR3 is TGTGCCAGTAGTATAGGACTAGCGGGGGGTTTGAATGAGCAGTTCTTC. It encodes CASSIGLAGGLNEQFF.

This clone appeared once. The rearrangement joins TRBV5-1 to TRBJ1-1; the D gene is possibly TRBD1 (5 bases). Deletions cut 4 bases from V and 1 base from J, with 17 bases between. The CDR3 is 16 amino acids. From germline, CDR1 is SGHRS and CDR2 YFSETQ. The CDR3 protein is CASSPSPGEGNTEAFF. CDR3 DNA sequence: TGCGCCAGCAGCCCAAGTCCGGGGGAAGGGAACACTGAAGCTTTCTTT.

This clone came up a few times. This chain joins TRBV28 and TRBJ1-4, with TRBD1 matching over 7 bases. The trim removed 2 bases at V and 3 bases at J, leaving 9 bases unmatched. CDR1 and CDR2 from the germline V gene are MDHEN and SYDVKM. This CDR3 comprises 17 residues. CDR3 nucleotides: TGTGCCAGCAGTTTACGCAGGGGGGACGTAGCTAATGAAAAACTGTTTTTT. This encodes CASSLRRGDVANEKLFF.

The chain joins TRBV5-8 to TRBJ1-5; tentatively, D is TRBD1 (6 bases). Germline V CDR1 and CDR2: SGHTS, YDEGEE. The CDR3 runs to 18 residues. V lost 1 base and J lost 6, with 23 bases in between. The CDR3 reads CASSLRLGGEGEVQPQHF. In DNA form, the CDR3 reads TGTGCCAGCAGCTTGAGGTTGGGGGGCGAGGGGGAGGTTCAGCCCCAGCATTTT.

This clone was counted a single time. This chain uses TRBV10-3 with TRBJ2-2, with TRBD1 as a possible D gene (5 bases). Trimming shortened V by 10 bases and J by 3 bases, and 15 bases separated the two germline ends. The germline V gene encodes CDR1 ENHRY and CDR2 SYGVKD. CDR3 size: 14 residues. The CDR3 coding sequence is TGTGCCACCGGGCCGACAGTTCACACCGGGGAGCTGTTTTTT. It yields the protein CATGPTVHTGELFF.

V usage is TRBV5-1 and J usage is TRBJ2-5; TRBD1 is a possible D gene (6 bases). The CDR3 spans 15 residues. Per the germline V gene, CDR1 is SGHRS and CDR2 is YFSETQ. V was pared by 3 bases and J by 5 bases, with 17 bases between. CDR3: CASSWFGQFRETQYF. The CDR3, as DNA: TGCGCCAGCAGCTGGTTTGGACAGTTCCGCGAGACCCAGTACTTC.

The rearrangement uses TRBV19 and TRBJ1-5; D is unresolved. The CDR3 is made up of 14 amino acids. CDR1 is LNHDA and CDR2 is SQIVND in the germline V gene (reference sequence). V lost 2 bases to trimming and J lost 1 base, with 6 bases between them. The chain's CDR3 is CASSIWGSNQPQHF. The CDR3 region has the DNA TGTGCCAGTAGTATATGGGGAAGCAATCAGCCCCAGCATTTT.

The rearrangement joins TRBV5-4 to TRBJ2-6; 7 bases agree with TRBD1. Trimming cost V 5 bases and J 4 bases; bases outside gene matches: 6. Germline V gene data show CDR1 as SGHNT and CDR2 as YYREEE (reference sequence). The CDR3 runs to 15 residues. CDR3 in amino acids: CASSLTGAGANVLTF. The CDR3 DNA sequence: TGTGCCAGCAGTCTTACAGGGGCCGGGGCCAACGTCCTGACTTTC.

The rearrangement joins TRBV7-2 to TRBJ1-4; D is possibly TRBD1 (6 bases). Trimming took 5 bases from V and 0 from J, leaving 10 bases between them. The CDR3 consists of 15 residues. CDR1 is SGHTA and CDR2 is FQGNSA in the germline V gene. The CDR3 sequence: CASSANRATNEKLFF. Written as DNA, the CDR3 is TGTGCCAGCAGCGCTAACAGGGCAACTAATGAAAAACTGTTTTTT.

The rearrangement uses TRBV10-2 and TRBJ1-2, with D tentatively TRBD1 (6 bases). V lost 3 bases and J lost 4, with 18 bases in between. The CDR3 totals 16 residues. Germline loops: CDR1 WSHSY, CDR2 SAAADI. DNA of the CDR3: TGCGCCAGCAGTGACCCTGACAGGAGAAGAGTCTATGGCTACACCTTC. Protein: CASSDPDRRRVYGYTF.

The chain has TRBV5-1 and TRBJ1-2; 9 bases are a match to TRBD1. Trimming at V came to 4 bases and at J to 8 bases, leaving 6 bases not matched to a gene. CDR3 length: 13 amino acids. Germline loops: CDR1 SGHRS, CDR2 YFSETQ. The CDR3 DNA sequence: TGCGCCAGCAGCGTGGGACAGGGCGGCGGCTACACCTTC. Its protein product is CASSVGQGGGYTF.

This clone appeared a single time. This chain joins TRBV11-2 and TRBJ2-3, with 7 bases fitting TRBD2. The germline gives CDR1 SGHAT, CDR2 FQNNGV. J was trimmed by 0 bases and V by 4 bases; bases with no gene match: 10. The CDR3 is 17 residues long. The CDR3 here is CASSSLTSGASTDTQYF. The CDR3 bases are TGTGCCAGCAGCTCACTTACCAGCGGGGCTAGCACAGATACGCAGTATTTT.

The chain employs TRBV12-5 and TRBJ2-1; 13 bases are a match to TRBD2. The CDR3 consists of 15 residues. The V gene end was trimmed by 4 bases and the J gene end by 4 bases; junction bases not matched to a gene: 1. Looked up from germline, CDR1 is LGHNT and CDR2 is FRNRAP. In nucleotides, the CDR3 is TGTGCTAGTGGTTCGGGACTAGCGGGGTACAATGAGCAGTTCTTC. Its translation is CASGSGLAGYNEQFF.

The chain links TRBV5-1 to TRBJ2-2; no firm D call. The CDR3 contains 15 residues. Per the germline V gene, CDR1 is SGHRS and CDR2 is YFSETQ. Deletions cut 3 bases from V and 3 bases from J, with 12 bases between. The CDR3 DNA is TGCGCCAGCAGCTCCCTCGGTTCGGACACCGGGGAGCTGTTTTTT. It specifies CASSSLGSDTGELFF. Full variable domain (remainder filled in from reference TRBV5-1 and TRBJ2-2): KAGVTQTPRYLIKTRGQQVTLSCSPISGHRSVSWYQQTPGQGLQFLFEYFSETQRNKGNFPGRFSGRQFSNSRSEMNVSTLELGDSALYLCASSSLGSDTGELFFGEGSRLTVL.

The J gene is TRBJ1-5, the V gene TRBV5-4; 7 nucleotides match TRBD1. The J segment lost 4 bases and the V segment lost 3 bases, leaving 10 bases of the junction unmatched. Per the germline V gene, CDR1 is SGHNT and CDR2 is YYREEE (reference sequence). The CDR3 totals 16 residues. CDR3 in amino acids: CASSSTGAGVNQPQHF. In DNA, the CDR3 is TGTGCCAGCAGCTCTACAGGGGCGGGAGTTAATCAGCCCCAGCATTTT.

The chain combines TRBV7-3 with TRBJ2-3; weak D call: TRBD1 (5 bases). CDR1 SGHTA and CDR2 FQGTGA come from the germline V gene. Trimming took 0 bases from V and 0 from J, leaving 16 bases between them. There are 18 residues in the CDR3. The CDR3 sequence is CASSLTRGQRSSTDTQYF. The CDR3 DNA sequence: TGTGCCAGCAGCTTAACAAGAGGACAAAGATCTAGCACAGATACGCAGTATTTT.

The V gene is TRBV7-6, the J gene TRBJ1-3, with TRBD1 matching 10 bases. There are 17 residues in the CDR3. Trimming took 4 bases from V and 2 from J; bases not matched to a gene: 8. Per germline, CDR1 SGHVS and CDR2 FNYEAQ. The CDR3: CASSSYPGTGAGNTIYF. CDR3 coding DNA: TGTGCCAGCAGCTCCTATCCCGGGACAGGGGCTGGAAACACCATATATTTT. The variable domain in full, completed from reference TRBV7-6 and TRBJ1-3, reads GAGVSQSPRYKVTKRGQDVALRCDPISGHVSLYWYRQALGQGPEFLTYFNYEAQQDKSGLPNDRFSAERPEGSISTLTIQRTEQRDSAMYRCASSSYPGTGAGNTIYFGEGSWLTVV.

V is TRBV15 and J is TRBJ1-2, with TRBD1 matching 10 bases. V dropped 5 bases and J dropped 4; count of bases not matched to a gene: 10. CDR1 and CDR2 (germline): LNHNV, YYDKDF (reference sequence). The length of the CDR3 is 16 residues. The CDR3 bases are TGTGCCACCAGCCGACGGGACAGGGGTAAAGGCTATGGCTACACCTTC. This gives the protein CATSRRDRGKGYGYTF.

The V gene is TRBV5-1, the J gene TRBJ2-5; possibly TRBD1 for D (6 bases). The V gene's germline CDR1 is SGHRS and CDR2 YFSETQ. V lost 4 bases to trimming and J lost 1 base, with 35 bases between them. CDR3 length: 22 amino acids. The CDR3 protein is CASSRGLSTARGRLPLQETQYF. The CDR3 nucleotides read TGCGCCAGCAGCAGAGGTCTATCTACCGCCAGGGGACGACTGCCCCTCCAAGAGACCCAGTACTTC.

The rearrangement joins TRBV7-2 to TRBJ2-7, with a tentative D call TRBD1 (6 bases). Germline values: CDR1 SGHTA, CDR2 FQGNSA. V lost 4 bases and J lost 5, with 18 bases in between. This CDR3 comprises 15 residues. CDR3 in DNA: TGTGCCAGCAGCTCCTCTCCGGCAGGGGCCAACGAGCAGTACTTC. It yields the protein CASSSSPAGANEQYF.

The genes are TRBV6-6 and TRBJ2-1; 13 bases are a match to TRBD2. This CDR3 has 15 residues. The V segment lost 6 bases and the J segment 2 bases; nucleotides outside the gene matches: 1. Germline CDR1 is MNHNY and CDR2 is SVGAGI (reference sequence). CDR3 bases: TGTGCCAGCAGAACTAGCGGGGGGGCCTACAATGAGCAGTTCTTC. Protein: CASRTSGGAYNEQFF.

The chain combines TRBV5-4 with TRBJ2-3; 9 nucleotides line up with TRBD1. The V gene end was trimmed by 0 bases and the J gene end by 6 bases; junction bases not matched to a gene: 5. The germline gives CDR1 SGHNT, CDR2 YYREEE (reference sequence). The CDR3 sequence is 15 residues long. The CDR3 is CASSLDTGGADTQYF. The CDR3, as DNA: TGTGCCAGCAGCTTGGATACAGGGGGCGCCGATACGCAGTATTTT.

The V and J genes are TRBV5-1 and TRBJ2-3; 9 bases line up with TRBD2. The trim removed 8 bases at V and 2 bases at J, leaving 6 bases unmatched. Germline CDR1 is SGHRS and CDR2 is YFSETQ. The CDR3 contains 14 residues. This CDR3 reads CASKRGEYTDTQYF. In DNA form, the CDR3 reads TGCGCCAGTAAGCGGGGGGAGTACACAGATACGCAGTATTTT.

This sequence joins TRBV7-6 and TRBJ2-1; D may correspond to TRBD1 or TRBD2 (5 bases each). The CDR3 spans 19 residues. In germline, CDR1 is SGHVS, CDR2 FNYEAQ. V gave up 9 bases and J gave up 3 bases, with 30 bases separating them. CDR3 DNA: TGTGCCAGTGGAGCAAGGGGTAGCGCCCACCAAAAGGGCTACAATGAGCAGTTCTTC. It specifies CASGARGSAHQKGYNEQFF.